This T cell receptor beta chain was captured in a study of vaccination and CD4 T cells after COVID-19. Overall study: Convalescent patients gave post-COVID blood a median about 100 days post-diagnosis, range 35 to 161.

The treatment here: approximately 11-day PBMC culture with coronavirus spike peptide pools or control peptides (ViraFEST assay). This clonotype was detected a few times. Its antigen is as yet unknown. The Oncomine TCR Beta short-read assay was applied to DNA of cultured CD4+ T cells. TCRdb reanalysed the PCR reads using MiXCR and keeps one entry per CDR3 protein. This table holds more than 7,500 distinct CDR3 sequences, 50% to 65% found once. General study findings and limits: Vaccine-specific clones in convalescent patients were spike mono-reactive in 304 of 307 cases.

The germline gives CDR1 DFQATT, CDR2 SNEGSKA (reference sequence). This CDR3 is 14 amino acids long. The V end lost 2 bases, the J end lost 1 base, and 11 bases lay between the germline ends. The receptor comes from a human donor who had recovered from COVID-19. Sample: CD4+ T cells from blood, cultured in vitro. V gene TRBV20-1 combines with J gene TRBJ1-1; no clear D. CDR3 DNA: TGCAGTGCTAGATGGCCAACAGAGAACACTGAAGCTTTCTTT. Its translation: CSARWPTENTEAFF.